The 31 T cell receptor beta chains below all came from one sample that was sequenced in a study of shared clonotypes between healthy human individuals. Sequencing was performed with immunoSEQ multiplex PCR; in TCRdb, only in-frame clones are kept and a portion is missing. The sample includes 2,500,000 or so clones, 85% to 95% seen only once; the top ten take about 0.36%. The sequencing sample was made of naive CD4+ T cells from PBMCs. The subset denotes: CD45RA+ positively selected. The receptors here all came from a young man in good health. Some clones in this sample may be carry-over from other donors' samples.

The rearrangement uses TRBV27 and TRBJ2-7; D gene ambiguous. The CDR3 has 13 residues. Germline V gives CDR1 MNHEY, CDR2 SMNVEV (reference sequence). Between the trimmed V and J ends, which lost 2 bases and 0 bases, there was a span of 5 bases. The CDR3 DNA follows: TGTGCCAGCAGTTTAGCCAGCTCCTACGAGCAGTACTTC. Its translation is CASSLASSYEQYF.

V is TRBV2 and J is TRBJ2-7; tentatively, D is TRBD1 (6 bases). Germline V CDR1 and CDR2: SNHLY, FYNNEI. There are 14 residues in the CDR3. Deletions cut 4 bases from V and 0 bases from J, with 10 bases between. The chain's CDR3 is CASSAQGFSYEQYF. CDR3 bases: TGTGCCAGCAGTGCACAGGGCTTCTCCTACGAGCAGTACTTC. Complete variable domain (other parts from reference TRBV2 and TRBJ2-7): EPEVTQTPSHQVTQMGQEVILRCVPISNHLYFYWYRQILGQKVEFLVSFYNNEISEKSEIFDDQFSVERPDGSNFTLKIRSTKLEDSAMYFCASSAQGFSYEQYFGPGTRLTVT.

CDR3 in amino acids: CASRYDRATDTQYF. The CDR3 DNA reads TGCGCCAGCAGGTACGACAGGGCCACGGATACGCAGTATTTT. The chain is built from TRBV5-1 and TRBJ2-3; 7 bases agree with TRBD1. Germline V CDR1 and CDR2: SGHRS, YFSETQ. The CDR3 has 14 amino acids. V was clipped by 5 bases and J by 6 bases; unmatched bases: 9.

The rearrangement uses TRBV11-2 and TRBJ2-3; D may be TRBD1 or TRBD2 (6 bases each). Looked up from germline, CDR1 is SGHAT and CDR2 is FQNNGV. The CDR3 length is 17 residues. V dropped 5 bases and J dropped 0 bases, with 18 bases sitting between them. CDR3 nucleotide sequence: TGTGCCAGCAGCGGAAACAGGGCTAGCGCTAGCACAGATACGCAGTATTTT. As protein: CASSGNRASASTDTQYF.

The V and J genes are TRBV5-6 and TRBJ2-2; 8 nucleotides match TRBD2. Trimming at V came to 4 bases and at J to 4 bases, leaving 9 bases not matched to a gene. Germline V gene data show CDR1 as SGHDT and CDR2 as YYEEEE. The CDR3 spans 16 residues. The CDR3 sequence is CASSPIPGLGTGELFF. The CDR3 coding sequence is TGTGCCAGCAGCCCAATACCGGGACTAGGCACCGGGGAGCTGTTTTTT. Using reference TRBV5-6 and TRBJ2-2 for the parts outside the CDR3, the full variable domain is DAGVTQSPTHLIKTRGQQVTLRCSPKSGHDTVSWYQQALGQGPQFIFQYYEEEERQRGNFPDRFSGHQFPNYSSELNVNALLLGDSALYLCASSPIPGLGTGELFFGEGSRLTVL.

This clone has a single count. The CDR3 bases are TGTGCCAGTAGTATATTGGGAGGAACTGGAAACACCATATATTTT. Translation: CASSILGGTGNTIYF. The V call is TRBV19, the J call TRBJ1-3; D unresolved. The CDR3 spans 15 residues. Trimming removed 2 bases from V and 2 bases from J, with 10 bases in between. Per the germline V gene, CDR1 is LNHDA and CDR2 is SQIVND (reference sequence).

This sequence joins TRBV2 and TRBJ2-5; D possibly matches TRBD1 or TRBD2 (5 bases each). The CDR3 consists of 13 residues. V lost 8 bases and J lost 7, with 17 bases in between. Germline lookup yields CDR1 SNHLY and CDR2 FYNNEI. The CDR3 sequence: CASHGGLRVTQYF. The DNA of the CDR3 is TGTGCCAGCCATGGGGGATTACGGGTGACCCAGTACTTC.

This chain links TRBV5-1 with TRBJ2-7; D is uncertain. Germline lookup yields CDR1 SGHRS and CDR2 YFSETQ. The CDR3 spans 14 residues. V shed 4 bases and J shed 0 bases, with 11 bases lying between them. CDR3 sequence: CASSVELISYEQYF. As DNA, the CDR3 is TGCGCCAGCAGCGTCGAACTCATCTCCTACGAGCAGTACTTC.

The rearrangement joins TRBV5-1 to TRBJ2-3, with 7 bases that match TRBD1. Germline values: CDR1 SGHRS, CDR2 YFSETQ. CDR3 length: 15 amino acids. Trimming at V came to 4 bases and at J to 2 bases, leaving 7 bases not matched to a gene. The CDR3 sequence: CASSTDRDLTDTQYF. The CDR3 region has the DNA TGCGCCAGCAGCACAGACAGGGACCTCACAGATACGCAGTATTTT.

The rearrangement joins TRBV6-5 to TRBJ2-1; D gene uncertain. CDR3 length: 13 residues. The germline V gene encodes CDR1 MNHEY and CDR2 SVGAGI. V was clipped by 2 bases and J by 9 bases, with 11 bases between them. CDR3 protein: CASSYGPLSEQFF. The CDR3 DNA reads TGTGCCAGCAGTTACGGCCCCTTGAGTGAGCAGTTCTTC.

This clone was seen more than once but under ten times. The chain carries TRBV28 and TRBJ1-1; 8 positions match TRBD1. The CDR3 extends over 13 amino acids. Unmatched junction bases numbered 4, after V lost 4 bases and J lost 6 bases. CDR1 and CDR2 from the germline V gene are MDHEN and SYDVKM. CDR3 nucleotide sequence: TGTGCCAGCAGTTCCCCGGACAGGGCTGAAGCTTTCTTT. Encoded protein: CASSSPDRAEAFF.

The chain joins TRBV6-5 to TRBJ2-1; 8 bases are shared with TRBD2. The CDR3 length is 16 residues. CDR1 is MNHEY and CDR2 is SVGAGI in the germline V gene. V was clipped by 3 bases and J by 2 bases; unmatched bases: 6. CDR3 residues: CASSYRSGGPYNEQFF. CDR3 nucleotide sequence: TGTGCCAGCAGTTATCGATCGGGAGGGCCCTACAATGAGCAGTTCTTC.

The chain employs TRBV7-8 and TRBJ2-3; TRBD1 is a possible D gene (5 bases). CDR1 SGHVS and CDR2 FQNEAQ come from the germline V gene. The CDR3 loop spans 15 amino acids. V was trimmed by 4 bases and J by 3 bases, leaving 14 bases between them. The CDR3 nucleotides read TGTGCCAGCAGCTCCAGGGTGGCCGGTACAGATACGCAGTATTTT. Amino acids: CASSSRVAGTDTQYF. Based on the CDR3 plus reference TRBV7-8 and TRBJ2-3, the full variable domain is GAGVSQSPRYKVAKRGQDVALRCDPISGHVSLFWYQQALGQGPEFLTYFQNEAQLDKSGLPSDRFFAERPEGSVSTLKIQRTQQEDSAVYLCASSSRVAGTDTQYFGPGTRLTVL.

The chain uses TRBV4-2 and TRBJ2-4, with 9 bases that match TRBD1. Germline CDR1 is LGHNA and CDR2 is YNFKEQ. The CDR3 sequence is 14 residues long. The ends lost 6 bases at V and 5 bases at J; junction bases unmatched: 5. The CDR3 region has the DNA TGTGCCAGCAGGACACGGGACAGGGAAAACATTCAGTACTTC. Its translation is CASRTRDRENIQYF.

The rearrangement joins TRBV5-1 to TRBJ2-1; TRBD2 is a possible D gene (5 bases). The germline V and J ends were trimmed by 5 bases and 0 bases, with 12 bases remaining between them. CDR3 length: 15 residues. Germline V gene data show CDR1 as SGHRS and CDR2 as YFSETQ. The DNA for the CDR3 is TGCGCCAGCAGGGGAGAACCGAGCTCCTACAATGAGCAGTTCTTC. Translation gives CASRGEPSSYNEQFF.

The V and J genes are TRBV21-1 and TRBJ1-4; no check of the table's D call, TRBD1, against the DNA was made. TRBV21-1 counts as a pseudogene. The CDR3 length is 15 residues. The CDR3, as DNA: TGTGCCAGCACCTCTACAGGGGGCGTCAATGAAAAACTGTTTTTT. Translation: CASTSTGGVNEKLFF.

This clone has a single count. The CDR3, as DNA: TGCAGCGCTTCCCCCCTGACAGGGGCAGAGACCCAGTACTTC. Its protein is CSASPLTGAETQYF. This rearrangement joins TRBV29-1 to TRBJ2-5; 8 bases match TRBD1. J lost 4 bases, V lost 7 bases, and 11 bases had no gene match. Germline V gene lookup returns CDR1 SQVTM and CDR2 ANQGSEA. The CDR3 is 14 amino acids.

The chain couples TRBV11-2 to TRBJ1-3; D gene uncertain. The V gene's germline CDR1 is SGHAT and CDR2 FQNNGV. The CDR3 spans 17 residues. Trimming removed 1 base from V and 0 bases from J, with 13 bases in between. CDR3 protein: CASSLGIRRYSGNTIYF. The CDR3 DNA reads TGTGCCAGCAGCTTAGGGATCCGACGGTACTCTGGAAACACCATATATTTT.

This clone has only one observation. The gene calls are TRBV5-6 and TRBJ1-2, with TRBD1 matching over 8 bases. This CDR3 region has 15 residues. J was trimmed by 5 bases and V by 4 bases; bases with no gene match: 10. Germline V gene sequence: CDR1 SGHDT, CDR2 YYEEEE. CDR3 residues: CASSPGTGESYGYTF. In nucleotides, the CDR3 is TGTGCCAGCAGCCCTGGGACAGGAGAGTCTTATGGCTACACCTTC.

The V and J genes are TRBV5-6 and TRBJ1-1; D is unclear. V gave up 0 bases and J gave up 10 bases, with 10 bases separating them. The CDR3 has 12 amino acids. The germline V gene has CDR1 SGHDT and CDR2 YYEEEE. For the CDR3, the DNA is TGTGCCAGCAGCTTGGCGGGGTTAGGAGCTTTCTTT. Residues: CASSLAGLGAFF.

The CDR3 bases are TGTGCCAGCAGCGCAGGGGCTTCCTCATACTATGGCTACACCTTC. The encoded protein is CASSAGASSYYGYTF. The gene calls are TRBV2 and TRBJ1-2; weak D call: TRBD1 (6 bases). In germline, CDR1 is SNHLY, CDR2 FYNNEI. This CDR3 has 15 amino acids. With 6 bases removed from V and 3 bases from J, the gap between germline ends came to 17 bases.

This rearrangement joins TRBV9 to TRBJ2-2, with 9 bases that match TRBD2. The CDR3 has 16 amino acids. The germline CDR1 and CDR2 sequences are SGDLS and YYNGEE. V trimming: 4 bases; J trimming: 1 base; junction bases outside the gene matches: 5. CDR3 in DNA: TGTGCCAGCAGCTCCGCTAGCGGGGTGAACACCGGGGAGCTGTTTTTT. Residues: CASSSASGVNTGELFF.

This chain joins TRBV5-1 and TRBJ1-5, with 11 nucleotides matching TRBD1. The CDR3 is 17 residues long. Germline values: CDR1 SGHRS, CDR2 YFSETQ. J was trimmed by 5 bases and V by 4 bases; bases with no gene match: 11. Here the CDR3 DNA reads TGCGCCAGCAGCCCCGGAGGGGGGACAGGGGGGCATCAGCCCCAGCATTTT. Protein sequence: CASSPGGGTGGHQPQHF.

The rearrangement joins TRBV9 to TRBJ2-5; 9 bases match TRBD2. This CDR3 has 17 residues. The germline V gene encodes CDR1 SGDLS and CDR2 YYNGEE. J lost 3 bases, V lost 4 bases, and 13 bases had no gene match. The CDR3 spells CASSPRWLAGVKETQYF. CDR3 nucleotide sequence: TGTGCCAGCAGCCCTAGGTGGTTAGCGGGAGTAAAAGAGACCCAGTACTTC.

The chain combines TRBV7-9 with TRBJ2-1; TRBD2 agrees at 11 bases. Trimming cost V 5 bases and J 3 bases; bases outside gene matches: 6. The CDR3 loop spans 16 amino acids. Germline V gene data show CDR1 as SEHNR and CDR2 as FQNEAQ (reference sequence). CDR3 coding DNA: TGTGCCAGCAGCCCGAGAGGACTAGCGGGCTACAATGAGCAGTTCTTC. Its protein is CASSPRGLAGYNEQFF.

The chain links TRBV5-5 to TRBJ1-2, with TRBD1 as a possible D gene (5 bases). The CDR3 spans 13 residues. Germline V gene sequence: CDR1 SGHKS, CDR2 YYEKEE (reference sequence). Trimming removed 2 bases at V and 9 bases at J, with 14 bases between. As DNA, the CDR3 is TGTGCCAGCAGCTTAGTGACAGTCGGTAGCTACACCTTC. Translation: CASSLVTVGSYTF.

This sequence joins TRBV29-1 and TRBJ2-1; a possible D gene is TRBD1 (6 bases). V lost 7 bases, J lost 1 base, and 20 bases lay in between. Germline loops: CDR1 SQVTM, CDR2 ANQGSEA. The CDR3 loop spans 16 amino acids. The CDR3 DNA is TGCAGCGCACGACACAGTTACAGGGTATCCTACAATGAGCAGTTCTTC. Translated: CSARHSYRVSYNEQFF.

CDR3 sequence reads: CASSPLGTDTQYF. CDR3 coding DNA: TGTGCCAGCAGCCCCCTCGGTACAGATACGCAGTATTTT. This chain joins TRBV9 and TRBJ2-3; D not certain. The germline CDR1 and CDR2 sequences are SGDLS and YYNGEE. This CDR3 spans 13 amino acids. The germline V and J ends were trimmed by 4 bases and 3 bases, with 9 bases remaining between them.

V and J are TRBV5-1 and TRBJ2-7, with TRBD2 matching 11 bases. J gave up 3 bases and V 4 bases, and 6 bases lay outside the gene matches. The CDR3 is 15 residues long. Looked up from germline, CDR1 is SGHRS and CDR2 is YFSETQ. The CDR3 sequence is CASSLRLAGIYEQYF. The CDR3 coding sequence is TGCGCCAGCAGCCTCAGACTAGCGGGAATCTACGAGCAGTACTTC.

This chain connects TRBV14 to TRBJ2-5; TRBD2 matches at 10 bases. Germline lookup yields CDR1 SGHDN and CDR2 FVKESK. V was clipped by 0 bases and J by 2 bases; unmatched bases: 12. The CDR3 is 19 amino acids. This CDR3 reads CASSQEDGLAGVWQETQYF. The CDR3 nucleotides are TGTGCCAGCAGCCAAGAGGATGGCCTAGCGGGAGTCTGGCAAGAGACCCAGTACTTC.

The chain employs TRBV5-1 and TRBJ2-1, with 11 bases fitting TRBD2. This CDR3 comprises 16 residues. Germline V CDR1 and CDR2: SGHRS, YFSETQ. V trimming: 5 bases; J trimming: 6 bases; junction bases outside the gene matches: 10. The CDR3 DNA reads TGCGCCAGCAGACCGTCACTAGCGGGAGCTCCCAATGAGCAGTTCTTC. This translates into CASRPSLAGAPNEQFF.